The sequence of this TCR beta chain was determined in a study of response to subunit inactivated influenza vaccine. Study observations and caveats: Each seasonal influenza vaccination, the authors suggested, recruits few new T cells.

Germline values: CDR1 LNHDA, CDR2 SQIVND (reference sequence). V lost 4 bases, J lost 4 bases, and 23 bases lay in between. This CDR3 comprises 17 residues. TCRdb re-called the RT-PCR reads through MiXCR, storing one row per CDR3 protein. The profile shows a few hundred thousand distinct CDR3 sequences, over 20% of them singletons. The table lists this clonotype with a few counts. Its antigen is not identified. Sequencing was performed on PBMCs from blood, taken less than 22 months after vaccination. The J gene is TRBJ2-7, the V gene TRBV19; tentative D call: TRBD2 (6 bases). The receptor was isolated from a man in his fifties or sixties who received an inactivated influenza vaccine. The CDR3 spells CASSNDPGLSSGYEQYF. In nucleotides, the CDR3 is TGTGCCAGTAGTAATGATCCGGGACTGTCAAGCGGGTACGAGCAGTACTTC.